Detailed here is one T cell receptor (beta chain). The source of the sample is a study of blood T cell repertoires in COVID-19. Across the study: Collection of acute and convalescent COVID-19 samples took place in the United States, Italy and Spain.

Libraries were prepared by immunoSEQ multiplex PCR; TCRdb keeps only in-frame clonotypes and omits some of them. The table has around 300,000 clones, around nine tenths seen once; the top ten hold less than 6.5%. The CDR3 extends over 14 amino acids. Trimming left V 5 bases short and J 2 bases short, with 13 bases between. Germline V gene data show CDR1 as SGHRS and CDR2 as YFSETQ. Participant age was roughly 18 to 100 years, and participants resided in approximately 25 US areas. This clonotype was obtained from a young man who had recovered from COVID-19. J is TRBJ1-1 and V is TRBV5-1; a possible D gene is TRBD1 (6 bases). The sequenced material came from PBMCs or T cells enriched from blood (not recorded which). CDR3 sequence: CASRLQGGNTEAFF. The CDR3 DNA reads TGCGCCAGCAGGTTACAGGGTGGAAACACTGAAGCTTTCTTT.